Shown below are 21 T cell receptor beta chains from a single sample sequenced in a study of cytomegalovirus exposure and HLA in healthy donors. TCRdb keeps only in-frame clones here, not all; method: immunoSEQ multiplex PCR. The sample includes 95,000 to 120,000 clones, nearly 97% seen only once; the top ten take under 0.75%. Sequencing was carried out using PBMCs. The receptors here all came from a woman aged 18 to 35 in good health and CMV-seronegative.

J is TRBJ1-1 and V is TRBV7-3, with D perhaps matching TRBD1 (5 bases). In germline, CDR1 is SGHTA, CDR2 FQGTGA. The CDR3 sequence is 14 residues long. Trimming pared 0 bases from V and 0 bases from J, leaving 5 bases between. This CDR3 is CASSLTGVNTEAFF. CDR3 coding DNA: TGTGCCAGCAGCTTAACAGGGGTGAACACTGAAGCTTTCTTT. The whole variable domain, remainder taken from reference TRBV7-3 and TRBJ1-1, is GAGVSQTPSNKVTEKGKYVELRCDPISGHTALYWYRQSLGQGPEFLIYFQGTGAADDSGLPNDRFFAVRPEGSVSTLKIQRTERGDSAVYLCASSLTGVNTEAFFGQGTRLTVV.

V gene TRBV27 combines with J gene TRBJ1-1; TRBD1 agrees at 10 bases. V was clipped by 5 bases and J by 2 bases; unmatched bases: 5. The CDR3 is 15 amino acids. Germline V gene data show CDR1 as MNHEY and CDR2 as SMNVEV (reference sequence). CDR3 bases: TGTGCCAGCAGTAACCGACAGGGGGCAAACACTGAAGCTTTCTTT. Translation: CASSNRQGANTEAFF.

The chain recombines TRBV5-6 with TRBJ1-5; 8 bases are a match to TRBD1. V lost 2 bases, J lost 9 bases, and 7 bases stayed unmatched. The CDR3 totals 14 residues. The V gene's germline CDR1 is SGHDT and CDR2 YYEEEE. CDR3 residues: CASSFGQGLGPQHF. In DNA form, the CDR3 reads TGTGCCAGCAGCTTTGGACAGGGACTGGGGCCCCAGCATTTT.

This clone was found once. J is TRBJ2-1 and V is TRBV15; 10 bases map to TRBD2. The CDR3 sequence is 18 residues long. V shed 0 bases, J shed 4 bases, and the junction held 9 bases outside the gene matches. Germline V gene lookup returns CDR1 LNHNV and CDR2 YYDKDF (reference sequence). CDR3 DNA sequence: TGTGCCACCAGCAGAGATCCGGCTAGCGGGGGAGGTTACAATGAGCAGTTCTTC. Encoded protein: CATSRDPASGGGYNEQFF.

V and J are TRBV19 and TRBJ2-5; 11 nucleotides align to TRBD2. J gave up 3 bases and V 4 bases, and 7 bases lay outside the gene matches. The germline V gene has CDR1 LNHDA and CDR2 SQIVND (reference sequence). This CDR3 spans 16 amino acids. This CDR3 reads CASSTSGLAAKETQYF. The CDR3 DNA reads TGTGCCAGTAGTACCTCGGGACTAGCGGCGAAAGAGACCCAGTACTTC.

This rearrangement joins TRBV28 to TRBJ1-4; 9 bases line up with TRBD1. The V gene's germline CDR1 is MDHEN and CDR2 SYDVKM. The trim removed 6 bases at V and 6 bases at J, leaving 5 bases unmatched. This CDR3 comprises 14 residues. The CDR3 here is CASRKWDRDEKLFF. The CDR3 DNA is TGTGCCAGCAGGAAATGGGACAGGGATGAAAAACTGTTTTTT. The full variable domain, completed using reference TRBV28 and TRBJ1-4, is DVKVTQSSRYLVKRTGEKVFLECVQDMDHENMFWYRQDPGLGLRLIYFSYDVKMKEKGDIPEGYSVSREKKERFSLILESASTNQTSMYLCASRKWDRDEKLFFGSGTQLSVL.

The chain recombines TRBV11-2 with TRBJ2-3; 14 bases agree with TRBD2. Trimming at V came to 3 bases and at J to 0 bases, leaving 5 bases not matched to a gene. There are 18 residues in the CDR3. Germline V lookup: CDR1 SGHAT, CDR2 FQNNGV. The CDR3 protein is CASSFRLAGGDSTDTQYF. The CDR3 DNA follows: TGTGCCAGCAGCTTTAGACTAGCGGGGGGGGATAGCACAGATACGCAGTATTTT. Variable domain in full (rest from reference TRBV11-2 and TRBJ2-3): EAGVAQSPRYKIIEKRQSVAFWCNPISGHATLYWYQQILGQGPKLLIQFQNNGVVDDSQLPKDRFSAERLKGVDSTLKIQPAKLEDSAVYLCASSFRLAGGDSTDTQYFGPGTRLTVL.

Of note for this clone: The junction departs from germline at one end; a sequencing error may be responsible. The rearrangement joins TRBV2 to TRBJ2-1; tentatively, D is TRBD1 (6 bases). In germline, CDR1 is SNHLY, CDR2 FYNNEI. The CDR3 is made up of 15 amino acids. The CDR3 loop reads CASSGPGTTYNGQFF. Written as DNA, the CDR3 is TGTGCCAGCAGTGGCCCCGGGACAACCTACAATGGGCAGTTCTTC.

In nucleotides, the CDR3 is TGTGCCAGCAGCTTAGGCGGGGGGGTCTCCGGCTACAATGAGCAGTTCTTC. Translated: CASSLGGGVSGYNEQFF. The chain couples TRBV7-6 to TRBJ2-1, with 9 nucleotides matching TRBD2. Trimming cost V 1 base and J 3 bases; bases outside gene matches: 7. There are 17 residues in the CDR3. Germline V gene data show CDR1 as SGHVS and CDR2 as FNYEAQ.

The V gene is TRBV28, the J gene TRBJ1-2, with 8 bases identical to TRBD1. This CDR3 spans 15 amino acids. V shed 5 bases, J shed 2 bases, and the junction held 7 bases outside the gene matches. The germline gives CDR1 MDHEN, CDR2 SYDVKM. In DNA form, the CDR3 reads TGTGCCAGCAGTCCGGGGGACAGGCAAAACTATGGCTACACCTTC. This sequence encodes CASSPGDRQNYGYTF.

This chain links TRBV7-3 with TRBJ2-2, with TRBD1 matching 9 bases. This CDR3 has 14 amino acids. CDR1 and CDR2 (germline): SGHTA, FQGTGA. Unmatched junction bases numbered 2, after V lost 5 bases and J lost 4 bases. DNA for the CDR3: TGTGCCAGCAGCAAGACAGGGGGCACCGGGGAGCTGTTTTTT. This codes for CASSKTGGTGELFF.

The rearrangement uses TRBV9 and TRBJ2-5, with 7 bases identical to TRBD1. The trim removed 3 bases at V and 7 bases at J, leaving 6 bases unmatched. The CDR3 has 13 residues. Germline-derived CDR1 and CDR2 are SGDLS and YYNGEE. This CDR3 reads CASSDLPGGTQYF. The CDR3 bases are TGTGCCAGCAGCGACCTACCAGGGGGGACCCAGTACTTC.

This rearrangement joins TRBV29-1 to TRBJ2-7; D perhaps matches TRBD2 (5 bases). Per the germline V gene, CDR1 is SQVTM and CDR2 is ANQGSEA. The CDR3 runs 13 residues. V was cut by 3 bases and J by 1 base, with 10 bases left in between. The CDR3 spells CSVEAEGSYEQYF. CDR3 in DNA: TGCAGCGTTGAGGCCGAGGGATCCTACGAGCAGTACTTC.

CDR3 protein: CASSTSNSNQPQHF. CDR3 nucleotide sequence: TGTGCCAGCAGTACGAGCAATAGCAATCAGCCCCAGCATTTT. The chain combines TRBV6-6 with TRBJ1-5; D uncertain. This CDR3 spans 14 amino acids. Germline CDR1 MNHNY, CDR2 SVGAGI (reference sequence). V was shortened by 5 bases and J by 0 bases, with 8 bases between the two germline ends.

The V gene is TRBV18, the J gene TRBJ2-3; D is perhaps TRBD2 (6 bases). The CDR3 totals 13 residues. Germline V CDR1 and CDR2: KGHSH, LQKENI. Trimming left V 1 base short and J 6 bases short, with 8 bases between. CDR3 DNA sequence: TGTGCCAGCTCACCACTGGAGGGGGATACGCAGTATTTT. Translating it yields CASSPLEGDTQYF. Based on the CDR3 plus reference TRBV18 and TRBJ2-3, the full variable domain is NAGVMQNPRHLVRRRGQEARLRCSPMKGHSHVYWYRQLPEEGLKFMVYLQKENIIDESGMPKERFSAEFPKEGPSILRIQQVVRGDSAAYFCASSPLEGDTQYFGPGTRLTVL.

J is TRBJ2-3 and V is TRBV28, with D maybe TRBD2 (6 bases). The CDR3 sequence is 16 residues long. Trimming removed 2 bases from V and 1 base from J, with 13 bases in between. The germline gives CDR1 MDHEN, CDR2 SYDVKM. CDR3 in DNA: TGTGCCAGCAGTTTACCTGTAGCGGTCCGCACAGATACGCAGTATTTT. It yields the protein CASSLPVAVRTDTQYF.

This chain joins TRBV9 and TRBJ2-7, with D possibly TRBD2 on 5 matching bases. Germline loops: CDR1 SGDLS, CDR2 YYNGEE. V was cut by 1 base and J by 0 bases, with 11 bases left in between. This CDR3 region has 15 residues. The CDR3 nucleotides are TGTGCCAGCAGCGTATCTCCGGGGAGCTCCTACGAGCAGTACTTC. Its protein is CASSVSPGSSYEQYF.

The chain joins TRBV5-5 to TRBJ2-5; 11 positions agree with TRBD2. V lost 0 bases and J lost 2; bases outside the gene matches: 3. CDR1 and CDR2 (germline): SGHKS, YYEKEE (reference sequence). The length of the CDR3 is 16 residues. The CDR3 loop is CASSLAPSGGQETQYF. DNA for the CDR3: TGTGCCAGCAGCTTGGCCCCTAGCGGGGGGCAAGAGACCCAGTACTTC.

This chain links TRBV9 with TRBJ1-3; 7 nucleotides line up with TRBD1. Germline-derived CDR1 and CDR2 are SGDLS and YYNGEE. The CDR3 totals 15 residues. Losses at the gene ends were 3 bases for V and 0 bases for J; bases not matched to a gene: 3. CDR3 coding DNA: TGTGCCAGCAGCGACCACAGGGGCTCTGGAAACACCATATATTTT. Protein product: CASSDHRGSGNTIYF.

This chain links TRBV28 with TRBJ1-6, with a possible D match to TRBD1 (5 bases). Deletions cut 4 bases from V and 6 bases from J, with 13 bases between. The length of the CDR3 is 15 residues. Germline-derived CDR1 and CDR2 are MDHEN and SYDVKM. The CDR3 loop reads CASSYSDRFNSPLHF. The CDR3 DNA is TGTGCCAGCAGTTACTCTGACAGATTTAATTCACCCCTCCACTTT.

V is TRBV27 and J is TRBJ1-1; D gene unclear. Germline CDR1 MNHEY, CDR2 SMNVEV (reference sequence). The germline V and J ends were trimmed by 5 bases and 0 bases, with 13 bases remaining between them. The CDR3 sequence is 15 residues long. The CDR3 nucleotides are TGTGCCAGCAGTCGAGGGCCAAGCATGAACACTGAAGCTTTCTTT. It specifies CASSRGPSMNTEAFF.